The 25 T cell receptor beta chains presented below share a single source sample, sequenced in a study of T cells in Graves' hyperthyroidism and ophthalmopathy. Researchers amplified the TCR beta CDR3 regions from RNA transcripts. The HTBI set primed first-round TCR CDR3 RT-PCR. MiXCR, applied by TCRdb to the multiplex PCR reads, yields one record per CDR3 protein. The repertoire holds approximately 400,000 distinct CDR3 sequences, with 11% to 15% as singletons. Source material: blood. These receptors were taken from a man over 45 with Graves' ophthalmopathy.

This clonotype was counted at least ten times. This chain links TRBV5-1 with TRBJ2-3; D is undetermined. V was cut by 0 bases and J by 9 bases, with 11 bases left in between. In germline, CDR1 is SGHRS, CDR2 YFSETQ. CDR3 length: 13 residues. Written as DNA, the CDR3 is TGCGCCAGCAGCTTGGGGCAAAGCAAGACGCAGTATTTT. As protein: CASSLGQSKTQYF.

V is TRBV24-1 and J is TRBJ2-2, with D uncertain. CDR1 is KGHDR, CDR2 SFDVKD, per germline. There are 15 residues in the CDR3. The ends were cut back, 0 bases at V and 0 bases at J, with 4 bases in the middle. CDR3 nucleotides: TGTGCCACCAGTGATTTGCGTCCGAACACCGGGGAGCTGTTTTTT. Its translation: CATSDLRPNTGELFF.

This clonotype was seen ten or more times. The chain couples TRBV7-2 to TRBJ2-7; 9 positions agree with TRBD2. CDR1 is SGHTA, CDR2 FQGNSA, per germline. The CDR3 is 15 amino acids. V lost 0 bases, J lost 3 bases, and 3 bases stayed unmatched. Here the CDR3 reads CASSLAGREGYEQYF. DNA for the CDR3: TGTGCCAGCAGCTTAGCTGGGCGGGAGGGCTACGAGCAGTACTTC.

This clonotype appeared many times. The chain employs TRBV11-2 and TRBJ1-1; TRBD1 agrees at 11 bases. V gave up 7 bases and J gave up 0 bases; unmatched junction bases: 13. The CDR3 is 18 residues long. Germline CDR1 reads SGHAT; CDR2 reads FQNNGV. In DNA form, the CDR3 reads TGTGCCAGCAACACTAGGTGGACAGGGGGCGGCATGAACACTGAAGCTTTCTTT. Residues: CASNTRWTGGGMNTEAFF.

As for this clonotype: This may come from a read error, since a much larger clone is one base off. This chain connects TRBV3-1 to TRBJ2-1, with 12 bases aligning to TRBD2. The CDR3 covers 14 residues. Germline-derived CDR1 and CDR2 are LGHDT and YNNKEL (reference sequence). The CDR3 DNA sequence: TGTGTCAGCAACTTGGGACTAGCGGGCAATGAGCAGTTCTTC. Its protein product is CVSNLGLAGNEQFF.

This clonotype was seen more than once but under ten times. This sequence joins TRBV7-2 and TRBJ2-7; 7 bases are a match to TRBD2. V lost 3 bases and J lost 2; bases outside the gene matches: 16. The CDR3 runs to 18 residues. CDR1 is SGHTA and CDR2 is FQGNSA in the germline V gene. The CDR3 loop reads CASSFLSGRLPNTYEQYF. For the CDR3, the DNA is TGTGCCAGCAGCTTCCTTAGCGGGCGATTACCTAATACCTACGAGCAGTACTTC.

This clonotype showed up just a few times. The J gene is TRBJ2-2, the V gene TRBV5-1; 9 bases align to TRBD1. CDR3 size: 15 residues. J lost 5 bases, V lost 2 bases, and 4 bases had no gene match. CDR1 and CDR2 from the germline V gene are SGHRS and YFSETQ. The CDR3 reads CASSLQGAETGELFF. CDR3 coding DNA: TGCGCCAGCAGCTTACAGGGGGCAGAGACCGGGGAGCTGTTTTTT.

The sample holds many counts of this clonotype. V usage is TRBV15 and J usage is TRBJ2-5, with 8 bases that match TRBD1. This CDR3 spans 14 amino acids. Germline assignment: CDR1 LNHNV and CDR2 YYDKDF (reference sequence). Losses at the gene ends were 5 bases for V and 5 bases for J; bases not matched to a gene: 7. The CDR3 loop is CATSPAGGDETQYF. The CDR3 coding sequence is TGTGCCACCAGCCCGGCAGGGGGCGACGAGACCCAGTACTTC.

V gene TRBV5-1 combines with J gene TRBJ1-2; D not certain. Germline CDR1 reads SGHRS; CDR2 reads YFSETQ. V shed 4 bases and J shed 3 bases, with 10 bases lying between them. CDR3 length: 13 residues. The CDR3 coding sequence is TGCGCCAGCAGCCCCGGGATCGACTATGGCTACACCTTC. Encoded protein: CASSPGIDYGYTF. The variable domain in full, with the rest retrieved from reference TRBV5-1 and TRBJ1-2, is KAGVTQTPRYLIKTRGQQVTLSCSPISGHRSVSWYQQTPGQGLQFLFEYFSETQRNKGNFPGRFSGRQFSNSRSEMNVSTLELGDSALYLCASSPGIDYGYTFGSGTRLTVV.

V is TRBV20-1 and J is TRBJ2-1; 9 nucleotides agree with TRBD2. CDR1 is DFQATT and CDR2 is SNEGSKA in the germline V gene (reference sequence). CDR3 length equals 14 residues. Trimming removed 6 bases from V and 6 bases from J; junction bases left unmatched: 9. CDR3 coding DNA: TGCAGTGCCCCCCTAGCGGGAAGGGGCAATGAGCAGTTCTTC. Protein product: CSAPLAGRGNEQFF.

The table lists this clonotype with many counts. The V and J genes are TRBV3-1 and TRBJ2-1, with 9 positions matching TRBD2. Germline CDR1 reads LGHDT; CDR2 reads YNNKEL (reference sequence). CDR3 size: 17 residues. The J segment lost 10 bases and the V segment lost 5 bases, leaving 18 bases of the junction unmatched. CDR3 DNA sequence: TGTGCCAGCAGCACAGTCTTGGTTGGGCTAGCGGGATCGGAGCAGTTCTTC. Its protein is CASSTVLVGLAGSEQFF.

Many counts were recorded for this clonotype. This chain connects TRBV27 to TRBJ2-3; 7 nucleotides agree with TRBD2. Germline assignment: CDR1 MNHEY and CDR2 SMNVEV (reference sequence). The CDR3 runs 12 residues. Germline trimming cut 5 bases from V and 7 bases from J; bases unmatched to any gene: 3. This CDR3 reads CASSPGGYTQYF. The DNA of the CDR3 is TGTGCCAGCAGTCCGGGGGGATATACGCAGTATTTT.

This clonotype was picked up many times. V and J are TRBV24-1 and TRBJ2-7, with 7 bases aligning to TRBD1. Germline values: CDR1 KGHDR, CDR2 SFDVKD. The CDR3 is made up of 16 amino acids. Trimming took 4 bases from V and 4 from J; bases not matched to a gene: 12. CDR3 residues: CATSDSGTGDGYEQYF. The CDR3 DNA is TGTGCCACCAGTGACTCCGGAACAGGGGATGGTTACGAGCAGTACTTC.

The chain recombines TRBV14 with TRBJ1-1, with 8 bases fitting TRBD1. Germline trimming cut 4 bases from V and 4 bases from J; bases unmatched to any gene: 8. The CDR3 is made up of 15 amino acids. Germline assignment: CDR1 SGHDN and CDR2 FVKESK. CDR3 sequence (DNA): TGTGCCAGCAGCCCCACAGGGGGTCGCGGCACTGAAGCTTTCTTT. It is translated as CASSPTGGRGTEAFF.

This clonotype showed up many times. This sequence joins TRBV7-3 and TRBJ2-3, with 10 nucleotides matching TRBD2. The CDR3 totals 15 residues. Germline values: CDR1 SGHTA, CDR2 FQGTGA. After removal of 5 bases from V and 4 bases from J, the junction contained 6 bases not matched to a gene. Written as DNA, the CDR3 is TGTGCCAGCAGCGCCTCTAGCGGGAGTGCAGATACGCAGTATTTT. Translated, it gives CASSASSGSADTQYF.

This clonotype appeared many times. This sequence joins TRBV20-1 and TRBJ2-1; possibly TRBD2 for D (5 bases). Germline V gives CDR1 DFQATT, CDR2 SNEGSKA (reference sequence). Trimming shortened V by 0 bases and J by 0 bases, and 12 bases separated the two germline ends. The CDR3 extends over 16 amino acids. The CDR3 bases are TGCAGTGCTAGAGAGCGGTTAGCGCGCTCCTACAATGAGCAGTTCTTC. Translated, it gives CSARERLARSYNEQFF.

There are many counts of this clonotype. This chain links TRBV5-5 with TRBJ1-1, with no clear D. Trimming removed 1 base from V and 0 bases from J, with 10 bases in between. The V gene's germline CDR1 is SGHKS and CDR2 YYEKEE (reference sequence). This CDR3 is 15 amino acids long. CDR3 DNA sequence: TGTGCCAGCAGCTTGTTCGTGCACATGAACACTGAAGCTTTCTTT. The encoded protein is CASSLFVHMNTEAFF.

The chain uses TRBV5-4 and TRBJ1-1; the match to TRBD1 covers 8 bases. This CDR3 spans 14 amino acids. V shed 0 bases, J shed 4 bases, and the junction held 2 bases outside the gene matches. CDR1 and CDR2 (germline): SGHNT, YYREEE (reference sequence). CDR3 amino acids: CASSLVQGGTEAFF. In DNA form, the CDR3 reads TGTGCCAGCAGCTTGGTACAGGGGGGCACTGAAGCTTTCTTT.

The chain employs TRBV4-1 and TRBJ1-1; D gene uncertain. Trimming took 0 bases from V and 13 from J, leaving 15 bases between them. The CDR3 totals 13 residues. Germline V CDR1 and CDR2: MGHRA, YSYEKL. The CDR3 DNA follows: TGCGCCAGCAGCCAAGATATTAGGGCGAGCCGTTTCTTT. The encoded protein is CASSQDIRASRFF.

CDR3 coding DNA: TGCGCCAGCAGCCAAGATTCTAAGCGGGAGGGTTACAATGAGCAGTTCTTC. It yields the protein CASSQDSKREGYNEQFF. This chain joins TRBV4-3 and TRBJ2-1; 10 bases match TRBD2. The CDR3 has 17 residues. Germline values: CDR1 LGHNA, CDR2 YSLEER. V gave up 0 bases and J gave up 4 bases; unmatched junction bases: 6.

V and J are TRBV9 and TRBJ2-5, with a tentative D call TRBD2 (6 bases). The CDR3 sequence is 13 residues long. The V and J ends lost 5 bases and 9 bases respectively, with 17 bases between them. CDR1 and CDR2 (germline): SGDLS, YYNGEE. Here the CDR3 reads CASSSSGQSAQYF. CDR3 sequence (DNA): TGTGCCAGCAGTTCGAGCGGGCAATCGGCCCAGTACTTC.

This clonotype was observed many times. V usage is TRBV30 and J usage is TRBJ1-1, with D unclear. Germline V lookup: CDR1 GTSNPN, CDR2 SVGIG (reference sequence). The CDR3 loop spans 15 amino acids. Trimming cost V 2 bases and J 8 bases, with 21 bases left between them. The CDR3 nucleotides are TGTGCCTGGAGTCCAAGACACTGGCGAGGGTCGGAAGCTTTCTTT. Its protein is CAWSPRHWRGSEAFF. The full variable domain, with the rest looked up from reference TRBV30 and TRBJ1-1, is SQTIHQWPATLVQPVGSPLSLECTVEGTSNPNLYWYRQAAGRGLQLLFYSVGIGQISSEVPQNLSASRPQDRQFILSSKKLLLSDSGFYLCAWSPRHWRGSEAFFGQGTRLTVV.

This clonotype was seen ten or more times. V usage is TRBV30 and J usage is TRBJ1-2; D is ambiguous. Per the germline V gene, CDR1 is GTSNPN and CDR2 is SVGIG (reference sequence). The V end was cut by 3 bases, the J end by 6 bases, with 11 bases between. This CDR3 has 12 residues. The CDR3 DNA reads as TGTGCCTGGAGAGTAGGCCAGCATGGCTACACCTTC. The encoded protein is CAWRVGQHGYTF.

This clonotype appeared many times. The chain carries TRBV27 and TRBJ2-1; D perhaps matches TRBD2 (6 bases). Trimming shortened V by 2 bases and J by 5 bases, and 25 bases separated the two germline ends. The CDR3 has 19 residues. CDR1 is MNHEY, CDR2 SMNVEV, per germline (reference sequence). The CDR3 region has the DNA TGTGCCAGCAGTTTAAGCCTCCTAAGAGGCGGGATTGGGAACAATGAGCAGTTCTTC. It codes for CASSLSLLRGGIGNNEQFF.

The CDR3 sequence is CASSTGTSGPIQETQYF. The DNA for the CDR3 is TGTGCCAGCAGCACCGGGACTAGCGGGCCCATTCAAGAGACCCAGTACTTC. The gene calls are TRBV9 and TRBJ2-5; 12 positions match TRBD2. Germline V gene sequence: CDR1 SGDLS, CDR2 YYNGEE. V lost 4 bases and J lost 2; bases outside the gene matches: 9. The CDR3 extends over 17 amino acids. The whole variable domain, filled in from reference TRBV9 and TRBJ2-5, reads DSGVTQTPKHLITATGQRVTLRCSPRSGDLSVYWYQQSLDQGLQFLIQYYNGEERAKGNILERFSAQQFPDLHSELNLSSLELGDSALYFCASSTGTSGPIQETQYFGPGTRLLVL.